The 13 T cell receptor beta chains given below trace back to one sample, sequenced in a study of neurological immune-mediated disorders. TCRdb recomputed calls from the 5' RACE reads with MiXCR, one row per CDR3 protein. Here the sample spans approximately 90,000 distinct CDR3 sequences, 3.5% being singletons. The sample taken for sequencing was PBMCs. Every receptor here comes from a woman aged 18-30 years with multiple sclerosis.

This clonotype was seen repeatedly, ten times or more. The germline gene is not matched at one end of the junction; a read error may be the cause. This chain links TRBV12-3 or TRBV12-4 with TRBJ2-4, with TRBD2 identical over 11 bases. This CDR3 region has 14 residues. The CDR3, as DNA: TGTGCCAGCAGTCTAGCGGGGGGCAAAAACATTCAGTACTTC. It codes for CASSLAGGKNIQYF.

This clonotype came up many times. The chain couples TRBV5-5 to TRBJ1-2; no clear D gene. Germline-derived CDR1 and CDR2 are SGHKS and YYEKEE (reference sequence). There are 16 residues in the CDR3. V was cut by 0 bases and J by 1 base, with 13 bases left in between. The CDR3 DNA is TGTGCCAGCAGCTTGGGGACTCGGGGAATTAACTATGGCTACACCTTC. It yields the protein CASSLGTRGINYGYTF.

This clonotype appeared many times. The chain uses TRBV7-9 and TRBJ2-3; D is ambiguous. The germline CDR1 and CDR2 sequences are SEHNR and FQNEAQ (reference sequence). Trimming took off 8 bases at V and 0 bases at J, with 15 bases between the two ends. CDR3 size: 15 residues. CDR3 coding DNA: TGTGCCAGCGACCGGGCCCGCTTCAGCACAGATACGCAGTATTTT. It specifies CASDRARFSTDTQYF.

This clonotype was recorded at least ten times. CDR3 amino acids: CSARDFLGGTNTEAFF. The CDR3 DNA reads TGCAGTGCTAGAGATTTTTTGGGCGGGACTAACACTGAAGCTTTCTTT. The chain carries TRBV20-1 and TRBJ1-1, with a tentative D call TRBD1 (5 bases). Germline lookup yields CDR1 DFQATT and CDR2 SNEGSKA (reference sequence). Trimming cost V 0 bases and J 2 bases, with 16 bases left between them. The CDR3 sequence is 16 residues long.

This clonotype occurred many times. The CDR3 DNA reads TGCGCCAGCAAGGGTGAGCAGTTCTTC. Its protein is CASKGEQFF. The chain has TRBV5-1 and TRBJ2-1; unclear D gene. Germline assignment: CDR1 SGHRS and CDR2 YFSETQ. Trimming removed 6 bases at V and 9 bases at J, with 4 bases between. The CDR3 consists of 9 residues.

This clonotype was counted a few times. This may be a read error, as it is one base from a much larger clone. The rearrangement uses TRBV20-1 and TRBJ2-1; D not resolved. CDR3 length equals 14 residues. Looked up from germline, CDR1 is DFQATT and CDR2 is SNEGSKA (reference sequence). Trimming shortened V by 6 bases and J by 3 bases, and 15 bases separated the two germline ends. The CDR3: CSAPGEAYYNEQFF. The CDR3, as DNA: TGCAGTGCACCCGGTGAGGCATACTACAATGAGCAGTTCTTC.

This clonotype was picked up a small number of times. The chain carries TRBV28 and TRBJ1-2; D remains ambiguous. The ends were cut back, 6 bases at V and 8 bases at J, with 13 bases in the middle. In germline, CDR1 is MDHEN, CDR2 SYDVKM. This CDR3 contains 12 residues. CDR3 residues: CASSAGSGGYTF. The CDR3 DNA is TGTGCCAGCAGCGCTGGATCGGGCGGCTACACCTTC.

The CDR3 loop reads CACADSSGNTIYF. The CDR3 nucleotides are TGTGCCTGCGCCGACAGCTCTGGAAACACCATATATTTT. The chain carries TRBV19 and TRBJ1-3; tentative D call: TRBD1 (5 bases). There are 13 residues in the CDR3. The germline V and J ends were trimmed by 11 bases and 0 bases, with 11 bases remaining between them. CDR1 is LNHDA and CDR2 is SQIVND in the germline V gene (reference sequence).

This clonotype appeared many times. The chain recombines TRBV10-3 with TRBJ2-1, with a tentative D call TRBD2 (5 bases). Germline CDR1 is ENHRY and CDR2 is SYGVKD. Trimming cost V 2 bases and J 3 bases, with 14 bases left between them. The CDR3 is 16 residues long. The CDR3 nucleotides read TGTGCCATCAGTGAGGCCCGGTCGGGGTTCTACAATGAGCAGTTCTTC. Translated: CAISEARSGFYNEQFF.

This clonotype was detected a few times. This sequence joins TRBV6-5 and TRBJ2-5; 14 bases agree with TRBD2. V shed 6 bases and J 5 bases; nucleotides not matched to a gene: 5. This CDR3 is built from 15 residues. CDR1 MNHEY and CDR2 SVGAGI come from the germline V gene. The CDR3 bases are TGTGCCAGCAGCAGACTAGCGGGGGGGACGGAGACCCAGTACTTC. Translation: CASSRLAGGTETQYF.

This clonotype was detected many times. The chain links TRBV6-5 to TRBJ2-7; 7 bases line up with TRBD1. The CDR3 contains 14 residues. The junction had 4 bases not matched to a gene; V was cut back by 5 bases and J by 0 bases. CDR1 is MNHEY and CDR2 is SVGAGI in the germline V gene. This chain's CDR3 is CASSPRDSSYEQYF. Here the CDR3 DNA reads TGTGCCAGCAGTCCCCGGGACAGCTCCTACGAGCAGTACTTC.

This clonotype was seen many times. V is TRBV6-1 and J is TRBJ2-7; 14 bases match TRBD2. V lost 7 bases to trimming and J lost 6 bases; unmatched junction nucleotides: 5. There are 14 residues in the CDR3. Germline V gene data show CDR1 as MNHNS and CDR2 as SASEGT. The CDR3 sequence is CASNGLAGGREQYF. CDR3 nucleotide sequence: TGTGCCAGCAACGGACTAGCGGGGGGTCGCGAGCAGTACTTC.

This clonotype came up many times. The rearrangement joins TRBV7-2 to TRBJ1-6, with unresolved D. The CDR3 runs to 12 residues. The ends were cut back, 4 bases at V and 13 bases at J, with 11 bases in the middle. CDR1 and CDR2 from the germline V gene are SGHTA and FQGNSA. CDR3 residues: CASSSDGAPLHF. The CDR3 nucleotides are TGTGCCAGCAGCTCGGACGGAGCCCCCCTCCACTTT.